This T cell receptor (beta chain) was documented in a study of chemoradiotherapy in HPV16-positive cancers. Study details: Functional T-cell assays on a couple of HPV16-positive patients' cells defined candidate HPV-specific clones and common TCR motifs. Study-wide findings and caveats: Only a couple of HPV16-positive patients supplied the functional HPV-specificity definition.

Repertoires were sampled repeatedly during chemoradiotherapy. Sequenced by immunoSEQ multiplex PCR; TCRdb stores in-frame clones only, minus some. This sample has around 11,000 clones, with over 65% found just once. This clone came up a few times. Its specificity is unknown. The germline gives CDR1 SGHVS, CDR2 FQNEAQ. The CDR3 consists of 13 residues. The V end lost 5 bases, the J end lost 7 bases, and 12 bases lay between the germline ends. This sample was obtained from a patient who underwent chemoradiotherapy. The chain links TRBV7-8 to TRBJ1-5, with D possibly being TRBD1 (5 bases). This TCR was sampled from a human donor with HPV-associated anogenital cancer. The CDR3 DNA reads as TGTGCCAGCAGCCCCTCGAGGGGCCAGCCCCAGCATTTT. Its protein is CASSPSRGQPQHF. The variable domain in full, with the rest retrieved from reference TRBV7-8 and TRBJ1-5, is GAGVSQSPRYKVAKRGQDVALRCDPISGHVSLFWYQQALGQGPEFLTYFQNEAQLDKSGLPSDRFFAERPEGSVSTLKIQRTQQEDSAVYLCASSPSRGQPQHFGDGTRLSIL.